This T cell receptor beta chain derives from a study of T cells in Graves' hyperthyroidism and ophthalmopathy. The TCR beta CDR3 regions underwent amplification using RNA transcripts as the source. The HTBI set primed first-round TCR CDR3 RT-PCR. Each CDR3 protein is one row after TCRdb ran MiXCR on the multiplex PCR reads. The sample lists 300,000 to 450,000 distinct CDR3 sequences, about 18% occurring once. The diagnoses drew upon clinical symptoms, serum thyroxine and TRAb, thyroid ultrasound and orbital computed tomography. This clonotype was seen ten or more times. The germline V gene has CDR1 GTSNPN and CDR2 SVGIG (reference sequence). The CDR3 runs to 13 residues. V lost 3 bases, J lost 5 bases, and 11 bases lay in between.

The chain recombines TRBV30 with TRBJ2-1; the D gene could be TRBD1 or TRBD2 (5 bases each). The sequenced material came from blood. This receptor was obtained from a woman aged 25-40 years with Graves' hyperthyroidism that later progressed to Graves' ophthalmopathy. DNA for the CDR3: TGTGCCTGGAGAAAGGGGACCAACAATGAGCAGTTCTTC. Protein product: CAWRKGTNNEQFF.